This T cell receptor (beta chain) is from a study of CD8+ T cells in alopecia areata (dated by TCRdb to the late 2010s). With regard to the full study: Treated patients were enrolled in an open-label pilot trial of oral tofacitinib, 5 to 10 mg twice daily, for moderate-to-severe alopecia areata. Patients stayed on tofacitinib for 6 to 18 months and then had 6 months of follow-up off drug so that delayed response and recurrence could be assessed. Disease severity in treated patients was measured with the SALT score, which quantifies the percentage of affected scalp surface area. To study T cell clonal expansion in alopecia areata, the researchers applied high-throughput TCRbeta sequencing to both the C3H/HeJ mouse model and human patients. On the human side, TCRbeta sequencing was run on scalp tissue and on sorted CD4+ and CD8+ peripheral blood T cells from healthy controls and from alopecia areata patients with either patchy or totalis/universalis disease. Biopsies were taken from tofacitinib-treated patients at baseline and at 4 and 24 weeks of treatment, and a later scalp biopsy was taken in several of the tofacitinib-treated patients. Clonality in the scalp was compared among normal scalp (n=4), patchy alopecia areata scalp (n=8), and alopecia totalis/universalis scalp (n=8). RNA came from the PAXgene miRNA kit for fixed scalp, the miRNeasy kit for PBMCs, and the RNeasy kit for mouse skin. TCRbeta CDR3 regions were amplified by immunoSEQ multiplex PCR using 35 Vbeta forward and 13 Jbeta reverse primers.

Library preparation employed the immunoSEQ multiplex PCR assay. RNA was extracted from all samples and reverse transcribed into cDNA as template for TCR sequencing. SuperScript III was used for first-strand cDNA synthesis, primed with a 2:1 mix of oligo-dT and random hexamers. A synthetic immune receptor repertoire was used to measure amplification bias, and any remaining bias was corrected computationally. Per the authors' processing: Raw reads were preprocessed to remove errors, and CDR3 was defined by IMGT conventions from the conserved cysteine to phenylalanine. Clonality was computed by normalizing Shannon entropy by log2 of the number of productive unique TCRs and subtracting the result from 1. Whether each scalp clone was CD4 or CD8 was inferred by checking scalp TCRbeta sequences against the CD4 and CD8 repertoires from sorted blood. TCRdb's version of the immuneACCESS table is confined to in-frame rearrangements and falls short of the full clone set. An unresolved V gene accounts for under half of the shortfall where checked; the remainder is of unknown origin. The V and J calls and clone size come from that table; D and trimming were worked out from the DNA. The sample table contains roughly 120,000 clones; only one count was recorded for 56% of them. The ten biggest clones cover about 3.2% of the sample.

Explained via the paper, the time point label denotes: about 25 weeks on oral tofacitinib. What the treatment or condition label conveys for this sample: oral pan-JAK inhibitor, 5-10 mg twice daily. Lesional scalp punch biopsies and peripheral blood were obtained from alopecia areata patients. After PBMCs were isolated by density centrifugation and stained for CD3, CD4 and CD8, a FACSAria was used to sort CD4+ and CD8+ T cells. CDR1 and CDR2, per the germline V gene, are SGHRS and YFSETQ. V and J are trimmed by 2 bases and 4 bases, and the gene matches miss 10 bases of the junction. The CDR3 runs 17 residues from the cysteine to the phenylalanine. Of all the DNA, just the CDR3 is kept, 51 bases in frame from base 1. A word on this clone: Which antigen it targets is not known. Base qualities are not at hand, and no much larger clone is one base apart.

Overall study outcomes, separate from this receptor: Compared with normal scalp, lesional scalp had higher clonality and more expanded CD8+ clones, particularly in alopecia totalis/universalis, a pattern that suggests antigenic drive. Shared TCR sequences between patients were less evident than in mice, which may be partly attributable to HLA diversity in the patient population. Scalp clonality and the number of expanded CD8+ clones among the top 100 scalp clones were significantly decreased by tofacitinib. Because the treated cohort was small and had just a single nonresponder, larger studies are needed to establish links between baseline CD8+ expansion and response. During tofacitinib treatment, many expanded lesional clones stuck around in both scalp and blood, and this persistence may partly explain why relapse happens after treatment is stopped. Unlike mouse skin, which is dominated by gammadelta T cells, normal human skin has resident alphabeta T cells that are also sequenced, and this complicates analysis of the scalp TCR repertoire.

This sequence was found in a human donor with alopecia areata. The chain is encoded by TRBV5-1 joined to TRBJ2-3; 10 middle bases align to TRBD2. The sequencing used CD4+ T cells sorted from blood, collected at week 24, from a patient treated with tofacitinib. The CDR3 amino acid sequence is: CASSFTGTSARSDTQYF. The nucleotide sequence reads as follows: TGCGCCAGCAGCTTCACCGGGACTAGCGCCAGATCAGATACGCAGTATTTT.